This TCR beta chain came from a study of OX40 agonist ivuxolimab in advanced cancers. Turning to the study itself: Aged 23 to 79 with a mean of approximately 60 years, they were around 83% male. Overall study results and limits: Some of the nonresponding patients also showed low levels of normalized T-cell clonal expansion. CD8+ T cells (on average) carried more expanded clones than CD4+ T cells. There was clonal expansion of CD4+ and CD8+ blood T cells by week 6 at 0.1 to 3.0 mg/kg.

CDR3 length equals 12 residues. Between the trimmed V and J ends, which lost 3 bases and 3 bases, there was a span of 6 bases. Germline V lookup: CDR1 MNHNS, CDR2 SASEGT. About this clone itself: Antigen unknown.

Generated by immunoSEQ multiplex PCR, the TCRdb table keeps only in-frame clones and is missing some. The data show around 56,000 clones, with 88% seen just once and 8.5% to 14% held by the top ten. Specimen: CD4+ or CD8+ T cells sorted from blood, collected in a trial of the OX40 agonist ivuxolimab. The clonotype comes from an adult with an advanced solid tumor such as melanoma, head and neck, liver or kidney cancer. This chain connects TRBV6-1 to TRBJ2-7; D might be TRBD1 or TRBD2, each matching 5 bases. CDR3: CASSEGVYEQYF. The CDR3 bases are TGTGCCAGCAGTGAGGGGGTCTACGAGCAGTACTTC.